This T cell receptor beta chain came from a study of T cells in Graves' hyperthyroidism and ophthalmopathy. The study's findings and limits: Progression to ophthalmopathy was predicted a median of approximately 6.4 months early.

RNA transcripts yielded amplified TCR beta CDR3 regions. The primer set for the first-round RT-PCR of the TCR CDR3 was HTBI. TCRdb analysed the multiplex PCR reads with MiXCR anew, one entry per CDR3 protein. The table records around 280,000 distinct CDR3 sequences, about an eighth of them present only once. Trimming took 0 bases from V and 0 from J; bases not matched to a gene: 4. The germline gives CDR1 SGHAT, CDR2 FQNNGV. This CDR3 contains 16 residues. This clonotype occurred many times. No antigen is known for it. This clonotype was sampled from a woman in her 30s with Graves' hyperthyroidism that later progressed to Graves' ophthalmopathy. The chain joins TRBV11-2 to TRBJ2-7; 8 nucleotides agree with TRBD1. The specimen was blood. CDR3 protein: CASSLERQGFSYEQYF. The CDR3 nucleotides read TGTGCCAGCAGCTTAGAGCGACAGGGGTTCTCCTACGAGCAGTACTTC.